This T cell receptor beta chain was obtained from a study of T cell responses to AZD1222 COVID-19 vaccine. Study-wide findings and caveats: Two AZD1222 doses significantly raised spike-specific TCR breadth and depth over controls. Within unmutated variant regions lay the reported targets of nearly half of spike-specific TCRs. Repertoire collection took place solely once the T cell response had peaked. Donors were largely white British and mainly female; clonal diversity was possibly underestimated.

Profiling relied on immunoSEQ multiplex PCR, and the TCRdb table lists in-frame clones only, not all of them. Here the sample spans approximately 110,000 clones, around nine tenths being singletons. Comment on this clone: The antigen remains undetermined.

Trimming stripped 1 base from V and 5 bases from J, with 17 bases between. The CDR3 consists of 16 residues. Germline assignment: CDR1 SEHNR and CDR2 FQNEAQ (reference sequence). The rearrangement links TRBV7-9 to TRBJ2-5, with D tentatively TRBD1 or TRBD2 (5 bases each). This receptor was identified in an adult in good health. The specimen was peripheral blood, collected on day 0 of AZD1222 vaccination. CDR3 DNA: TGTGCCAGCAGCTTAGTATACCCGAGGGGCGGGGAGACCCAGTACTTC. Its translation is CASSLVYPRGGETQYF.